The 13 T cell receptor beta chains given below trace back to one sample, sequenced in a study of blood T cell repertoires in COVID-19. Method: immunoSEQ multiplex PCR; TCRdb's copy keeps in-frame clones and lacks some. This table holds fewer than 350,000 clones, around 88% found once. The sample taken for sequencing was peripheral blood. The origin of the receptors is a man aged 35-49 years with acute or convalescent COVID-19.

The chain joins TRBV6-6 to TRBJ1-5; 7 bases map to TRBD1. The V gene's germline CDR1 is MNHNY and CDR2 SVGAGI (reference sequence). The CDR3 consists of 14 residues. V was pared by 0 bases and J by 6 bases, with 2 bases of the junction left unmatched. For the CDR3, the DNA is TGTGCCAGCAGTTACTCGAGACAGGGTCAGCCCCAGCATTTT. Its protein product is CASSYSRQGQPQHF.

The V call is TRBV10-3, the J call TRBJ1-5; a weak D match, TRBD1 (5 bases). Trimming shortened V by 6 bases and J by 5 bases, and 17 bases separated the two germline ends. CDR3 length: 15 amino acids. In germline, CDR1 is ENHRY, CDR2 SYGVKD. The CDR3 reads CAISPRAGGDQPQHF. CDR3 nucleotide sequence: TGTGCCATCAGCCCCCGGGCCGGAGGGGATCAGCCCCAGCATTTT.

V and J are TRBV13 and TRBJ1-1; 11 nucleotides line up with TRBD1. The CDR3 consists of 15 residues. CDR1 and CDR2 (germline): PRHDT, FYEKMQ (reference sequence). After removal of 5 bases from V and 5 bases from J, the junction contained 7 bases not matched to a gene. The CDR3: CASSTGTGGRTEAFF. In nucleotides, the CDR3 is TGTGCCAGCAGCACCGGGACAGGGGGTCGGACTGAAGCTTTCTTT.

J is TRBJ2-1 and V is TRBV29-1; 8 bases line up with TRBD1. This CDR3 contains 15 residues. Per the germline V gene, CDR1 is SQVTM and CDR2 is ANQGSEA. V was clipped by 6 bases and J by 1 base; unmatched bases: 8. CDR3 nucleotide sequence: TGCAGCGTGGCCGGGACAGGATTGTCCTACAATGAGCAGTTCTTC. Encoded protein: CSVAGTGLSYNEQFF.

The V call is TRBV5-1, the J call TRBJ2-2; TRBD2 is a possible D gene (5 bases). The CDR3 loop spans 15 amino acids. The germline V and J ends were trimmed by 2 bases and 2 bases, with 10 bases remaining between them. Germline lookup yields CDR1 SGHRS and CDR2 YFSETQ. This CDR3 reads CASSFWTPNTGELFF. CDR3 coding DNA: TGCGCCAGCAGCTTCTGGACTCCAAACACCGGGGAGCTGTTTTTT.

V is TRBV5-1 and J is TRBJ1-1; 7 bases match TRBD1. J lost 0 bases, V lost 1 base, and 9 bases had no gene match. The length of the CDR3 is 17 residues. Germline loops: CDR1 SGHRS, CDR2 YFSETQ. The CDR3 here is CASSLRRDSVMNTEAFF. The CDR3 DNA sequence: TGCGCCAGCAGCTTGCGCCGGGACAGCGTTATGAACACTGAAGCTTTCTTT.

The chain couples TRBV2 to TRBJ2-7; TRBD1 matches at 8 bases. The CDR3 totals 15 residues. Looked up from germline, CDR1 is SNHLY and CDR2 is FYNNEI. J was trimmed by 5 bases and V by 5 bases; bases with no gene match: 11. The CDR3 reads CASSLYATGADEQYF. The DNA of the CDR3 is TGTGCCAGCAGTTTATATGCGACAGGGGCGGACGAGCAGTACTTC.

The rearrangement links TRBV14 to TRBJ1-2, with D uncertain. From germline, CDR1 is SGHDN and CDR2 FVKESK. The CDR3 has 13 amino acids. The ends were cut back, 3 bases at V and 8 bases at J, with 13 bases in the middle. In DNA, the CDR3 is TGTGCCAGCAGCCAGTCGGTGAATCGAGGCTACACCTTC. Amino acids: CASSQSVNRGYTF.

The chain carries TRBV18 and TRBJ1-4, with D possibly being TRBD1 (5 bases). The germline CDR1 and CDR2 sequences are KGHSH and LQKENI. Trimming stripped 6 bases from V and 5 bases from J, with 13 bases between. The CDR3 has 14 residues. The CDR3 protein is CASSPEAGNEKLFF. The CDR3 DNA reads TGTGCCAGCTCCCCAGAGGCAGGGAATGAAAAACTGTTTTTT.

This rearrangement joins TRBV14 to TRBJ1-3, with no clear D. Per germline, CDR1 SGHDN and CDR2 FVKESK. The CDR3 sequence is 16 residues long. Trimming shortened V by 0 bases and J by 1 base, and 10 bases separated the two germline ends. CDR3 DNA sequence: TGTGCCAGCAGCCAAGATGCGGCCTTTTCTGGAAACACCATATATTTT. Protein sequence: CASSQDAAFSGNTIYF.

This clone has a single count. The V and J genes are TRBV29-1 and TRBJ2-1; no definite D call. V lost 4 bases and J lost 0, with 10 bases in between. The CDR3 totals 14 residues. CDR1 and CDR2 (germline): SQVTM, ANQGSEA. DNA of the CDR3: TGCAGCGTTGCCACGGGTAGCTCCTACAATGAGCAGTTCTTC. Its protein product is CSVATGSSYNEQFF.

V is TRBV4-2 and J is TRBJ1-6; TRBD1 agrees at 8 bases. Trimming removed 0 bases from V and 7 bases from J; junction bases left unmatched: 5. This CDR3 spans 16 amino acids. Germline assignment: CDR1 LGHNA and CDR2 YNFKEQ. CDR3 bases: TGTGCCAGCAGCCAAGATCGCAACAGGGGGAATTCACCCCTCCACTTT. It is translated as CASSQDRNRGNSPLHF.

The rearrangement uses TRBV30 and TRBJ1-2; D perhaps matches TRBD1 (5 bases). The V gene's germline CDR1 is GTSNPN and CDR2 SVGIG (reference sequence). Trimming pared 0 bases from V and 7 bases from J, leaving 12 bases between. This CDR3 comprises 13 residues. This CDR3 reads CAWSVKGQGGYTF. As DNA, the CDR3 is TGTGCCTGGAGTGTAAAGGGGCAAGGTGGCTACACCTTC.